This T cell receptor (beta chain) was sequenced in a study of regulatory T cells in long-lasting Graves disease. Study results and limitations: Persistent disease exhibited a predilection for TRBV28, TRBJ1-2 and TRBJ2-5.

HTBI primers from iRepertoire and Arm-PCR of CDR3 regions yielded the TCR beta libraries. TCRdb re-called the multiplex PCR reads with MiXCR, one entry per CDR3 protein. The sample holds approximately 490,000 distinct CDR3 sequences; roughly 16% are singletons and the top ten take 10% to 15%. This CDR3 is built from 14 residues. In germline, CDR1 is KGHDR, CDR2 SFDVKD. Trimming cost V 9 bases and J 3 bases, with 15 bases left between them. This clonotype was seen repeatedly, ten times or more. Its specificity is not known. The time point here: newly diagnosed GD, antithyroid drugs for less than 3 months. The authors made the TCR library using RNA they extracted from PBMCs. The authors drew patients from an endocrinology department in Xi'an, China. These same data were also listed under a study on T cells in Graves' hyperthyroidism and ophthalmopathy. That work contributes: Most clonotypes expanded in the thyroid (above 0.001) were also present in blood.

Sequenced material: peripheral blood mononuclear cells (PBMCs), taken at new diagnosis, from a patient treated with antithyroid drugs. This chain uses TRBV24-1 with TRBJ2-3, with unresolved D. The clonotype originates from a man aged 35-49 years with Graves disease. CDR3 loop: CATASPTGTDTQYF. The CDR3 DNA reads TGTGCCACCGCCTCCCCCACTGGGACAGATACGCAGTATTTT.